The 8 T cell receptor beta chains given below trace back to one sample, sequenced in a study of PD-1 and CTLA-4 blockade in melanoma (dated by TCRdb to the early 2020s). Receptor amplification or capture employed the immunoSEQ multiplex PCR assay. The clones in this table, taken by TCRdb from immuneACCESS, are in-frame only. Not every clone is retained; where verified, under half of the shortfall comes from an unresolved V gene, and the cause of the rest is unknown. Within this sample are about 28,000 clones, with less than 90% of them counted one time only. Around 8.5% of the sample is taken by the ten largest. The sample here was CD8+ T cells from peripheral blood, taken before anti-PD-1 treatment. These receptors were taken from a human donor with melanoma.

The rearrangement uses TRBV18 and TRBJ2-7, with 9 bases lining up with TRBD2. Trimming removed 5 bases from V and 5 bases from J; junction bases left unmatched: 10. The CDR3 runs 15 residues. The germline V gene encodes CDR1 KGHSH and CDR2 LQKENI. The CDR3 coding sequence is TGTGCCAGCTCAACTCAATTAGCGGGAGAGGACGAGCAGTACTTC. Translation gives CASSTQLAGEDEQYF.

This rearrangement joins TRBV6-5 to TRBJ1-6; no clear D. V shed 2 bases and J shed 9 bases, with 5 bases lying between them. The CDR3 is made up of 12 amino acids. Germline CDR1 and CDR2: MNHEY and SVGAGI. The chain's CDR3 is CASSYVASPLHF. CDR3 DNA sequence: TGTGCCAGCAGTTACGTGGCTTCACCCCTCCACTTT.

This clone was seen once. The chain combines TRBV7-2 with TRBJ2-2, with TRBD1 identical over 9 bases. V lost 4 bases, J lost 5 bases, and 14 bases stayed unmatched. CDR3 length: 18 amino acids. CDR1 SGHTA and CDR2 FQGNSA come from the germline V gene. The CDR3 reads CASSSGTGFGMWTGELFF. In nucleotides, the CDR3 is TGTGCCAGCAGCTCCGGGACAGGGTTTGGAATGTGGACCGGGGAGCTGTTTTTT.

The rearrangement uses TRBV30 and TRBJ1-4; weak D call: TRBD1 (6 bases). Germline V lookup: CDR1 GTSNPN, CDR2 SVGIG (reference sequence). V was cut by 4 bases and J by 7 bases, with 13 bases left in between. The length of the CDR3 is 13 residues. CDR3 DNA: TGTGCCTGGAACAGGGAGGGAGGTGAAAAACTGTTTTTT. Amino acids: CAWNREGGEKLFF.

This clone was observed a handful of times. The rearrangement joins TRBV14 to TRBJ2-7, with D perhaps assigned TRBD1 or TRBD2 (5 bases each). Trimming removed 4 bases from V and 0 bases from J, with 13 bases in between. The CDR3 contains 15 residues. The V gene's germline CDR1 is SGHDN and CDR2 FVKESK. CDR3 residues: CASSLGARSSYEQYF. In DNA form, the CDR3 reads TGTGCCAGCAGCCTCGGGGCAAGGAGCTCCTACGAGCAGTACTTC.

The chain employs TRBV29-1 and TRBJ2-6, with D possibly being TRBD1 (6 bases). Germline V lookup: CDR1 SQVTM, CDR2 ANQGSEA. The CDR3 loop spans 15 amino acids. V was cut by 4 bases and J by 2 bases, with 12 bases left in between. The CDR3 reads CSVVGTGTGANVLTF. The DNA for the CDR3 is TGCAGCGTTGTGGGTACAGGGACTGGGGCCAACGTCCTGACTTTC.

This clone was picked up a small number of times. V and J are TRBV6-1 and TRBJ1-2; 8 bases map to TRBD1. The trim removed 1 base at V and 5 bases at J, leaving 3 bases unmatched. In germline, CDR1 is MNHNS, CDR2 SASEGT. The CDR3 loop spans 14 amino acids. CDR3 loop: CASSEGRTGYGYTF. CDR3 DNA sequence: TGTGCCAGCAGTGAAGGACGGACAGGGTATGGCTACACCTTC.

CDR3 in amino acids: CASSLDTNNEQFF. CDR3 DNA sequence: TGTGCCAGCAGCTTAGACACCAACAATGAGCAGTTCTTC. The chain recombines TRBV11-2 with TRBJ2-1; D unresolved. The length of the CDR3 is 13 residues. V gave up 0 bases and J gave up 5 bases, with 5 bases separating them. Germline V lookup: CDR1 SGHAT, CDR2 FQNNGV.